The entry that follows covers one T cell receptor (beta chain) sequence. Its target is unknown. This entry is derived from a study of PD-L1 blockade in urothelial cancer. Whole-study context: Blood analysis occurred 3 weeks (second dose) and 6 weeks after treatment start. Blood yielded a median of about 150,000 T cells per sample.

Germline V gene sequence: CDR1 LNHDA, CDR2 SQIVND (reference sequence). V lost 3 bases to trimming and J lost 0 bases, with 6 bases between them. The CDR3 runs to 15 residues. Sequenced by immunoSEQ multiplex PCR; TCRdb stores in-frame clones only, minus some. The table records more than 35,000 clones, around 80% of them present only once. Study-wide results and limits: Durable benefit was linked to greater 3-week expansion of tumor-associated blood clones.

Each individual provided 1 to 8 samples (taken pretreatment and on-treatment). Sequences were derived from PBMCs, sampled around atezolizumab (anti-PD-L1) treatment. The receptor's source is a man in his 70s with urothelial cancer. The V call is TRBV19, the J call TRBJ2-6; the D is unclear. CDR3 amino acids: CASSIPRSGANVLTF. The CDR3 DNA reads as TGTGCCAGTAGTATCCCCCGCTCTGGGGCCAACGTCCTGACTTTC.